This paragraph covers one T cell receptor (beta chain) sequence. The antigen remains undetermined. The junction shows a germline mismatch at one end, possibly a read error. The data were taken from a study of CD8 T cells in ankylosing spondylitis. CDR1 and CDR2 from the germline V gene are SSHAT and FNYEAQ (reference sequence). The CDR3 extends over 13 amino acids. TCRdb used MiXCR to reprocess the 5' RACE reads, holding one entry per CDR3 protein. The profile shows about 260,000 distinct CDR3 sequences, roughly a quarter of them singletons. Findings of the study overall: There was a TCR beta motif, made of roughly eight highly homologous variants, that appeared characteristic of ankylosing spondylitis blood. Within matched ankylosing spondylitis synovial fluid, disease-linked clones were reportedly significantly enriched.

The chain carries TRBV7-7 and TRBJ2-5, with D perhaps given as TRBD1 or TRBD2 (5 bases each). Specimen: blood, either unsorted or a sorted T cell fraction (not recorded which). The clonotype comes from a male donor with ankylosing spondylitis or in good health (not recorded which). The CDR3 region has the DNA TGTGCTAGCAGCCCGGGACGGGGAGAGACCCAGTACTTC. Its translation: CASSPGRGETQYF.